This TCR beta chain was found in a study of shared clonotypes between healthy human individuals. Overall study findings and caveats: Sampling included only blood; tissue repertoires likely differ.

Clones were read by immunoSEQ multiplex PCR, and TCRdb kept only the in-frame ones, dropping some. Among a few million clones listed, approximately 93% were seen once. As to this clone: Its antigen is unknown.

Looked up from germline, CDR1 is MDHEN and CDR2 is SYDVKM. There are 15 residues in the CDR3. V was pared by 2 bases and J by 7 bases, with 15 bases between. V usage is TRBV28 and J usage is TRBJ1-5, with D hard to call. Sequencing used naive CD4+ T cells from PBMCs. Subset here: CD45RA+ positively selected. The sequence was collected from a man younger than 35 in good health. Some clones in this sample may be carry-over from other donors' samples. The CDR3 is CASSLVWQAAQPQHF. CDR3 nucleotides: TGTGCCAGCAGTTTAGTTTGGCAAGCCGCCCAGCCCCAGCATTTT.